Shown below are 7 T cell receptor beta chains from a single sample sequenced in a study of blood T cell repertoires in COVID-19. The data were produced by immunoSEQ multiplex PCR, yet TCRdb's version contains in-frame clones alone and is incomplete. The sample lists roughly 30,000 clones; 70% to 90% were seen once. Material: peripheral blood. The receptors were sampled from a human donor in a cohort sampled during active COVID-19.

The chain joins TRBV4-2 to TRBJ2-1, with 9 bases identical to TRBD2. Germline V gene data show CDR1 as LGHNA and CDR2 as YNFKEQ. Trimming removed 5 bases from V and 5 bases from J; junction bases left unmatched: 10. There are 16 residues in the CDR3. CDR3 protein: CASSEVTSGPDNEQFF. CDR3 bases: TGTGCCAGCAGCGAAGTGACTAGCGGCCCTGACAATGAGCAGTTCTTC.

This clone occurred once. The chain couples TRBV9 to TRBJ2-5, with D tentatively TRBD2 (6 bases). The V and J ends lost 0 bases and 1 base respectively, with 7 bases between them. Germline V gene lookup returns CDR1 SGDLS and CDR2 YYNGEE. This CDR3 is built from 14 residues. CDR3 in amino acids: CASSVGGVQETQYF. CDR3 coding DNA: TGTGCCAGCAGCGTAGGCGGGGTCCAAGAGACCCAGTACTTC.

For the CDR3, the DNA is TGTGCCAGCGCAGGGGCAGGGAGCACAGATACGCAGTATTTT. Translated: CASAGAGSTDTQYF. V is TRBV6-5 and J is TRBJ2-3; tentatively, D is TRBD1 (6 bases). The germline V gene has CDR1 MNHEY and CDR2 SVGAGI. V lost 8 bases and J lost 0, with 12 bases in between. This CDR3 comprises 14 residues.

The gene calls are TRBV6-5 and TRBJ1-5; D might be TRBD1 (5 bases). This CDR3 region has 14 residues. Germline CDR1 MNHEY, CDR2 SVGAGI. V was shortened by 6 bases and J by 1 base, with 10 bases between the two germline ends. In DNA form, the CDR3 reads TGTGCCAGCAGGGTGGGGGGGAGCAATCAGCCCCAGCATTTT. Amino acids: CASRVGGSNQPQHF.

The V gene is TRBV6-4, the J gene TRBJ2-2, with TRBD1 identical over 9 bases. This CDR3 region has 15 residues. Germline CDR1 MRHNA, CDR2 SNTAGT. V was pared by 5 bases and J by 4 bases, with 5 bases of the junction left unmatched. CDR3 in DNA: TGTGCCAGCAGTCGGACAGGGGAAGGCACCGGGGAGCTGTTTTTT. It yields the protein CASSRTGEGTGELFF.

This CDR3 is CATSRDLTDSNQPQHF. CDR3 nucleotides: TGTGCCACCAGCAGAGATCTGACAGATAGCAATCAGCCCCAGCATTTT. The chain carries TRBV15 and TRBJ1-5, with a possible D match to TRBD1 (5 bases). The CDR3 totals 16 residues. Germline CDR1 and CDR2: LNHNV and YYDKDF (reference sequence). Trimming left V 0 bases short and J 0 bases short, with 9 bases between.

The J gene is TRBJ2-1, the V gene TRBV7-3; 10 nucleotides align to TRBD2. Per germline, CDR1 SGHTA and CDR2 FQGTGA. V lost 5 bases and J lost 4; bases outside the gene matches: 5. The CDR3 covers 15 residues. CDR3 in amino acids: CASSPSGGLYNEQFF. As DNA, the CDR3 is TGTGCCAGCAGCCCTAGCGGGGGCCTTTACAATGAGCAGTTCTTC.